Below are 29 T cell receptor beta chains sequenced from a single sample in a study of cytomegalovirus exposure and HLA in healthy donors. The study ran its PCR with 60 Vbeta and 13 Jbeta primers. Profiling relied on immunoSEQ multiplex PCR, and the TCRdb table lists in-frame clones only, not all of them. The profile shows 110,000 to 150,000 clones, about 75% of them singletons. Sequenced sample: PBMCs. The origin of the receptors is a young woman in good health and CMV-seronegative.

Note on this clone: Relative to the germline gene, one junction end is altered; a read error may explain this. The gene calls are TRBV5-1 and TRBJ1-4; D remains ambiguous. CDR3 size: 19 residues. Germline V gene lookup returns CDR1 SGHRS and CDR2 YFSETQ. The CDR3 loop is CASSRNPVYSRALEEKLLF. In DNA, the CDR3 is TGCGCCAGCAGCAGGAACCCCGTTTATAGTCGCGCTCTGGAGGAAAAACTGCTTTTT.

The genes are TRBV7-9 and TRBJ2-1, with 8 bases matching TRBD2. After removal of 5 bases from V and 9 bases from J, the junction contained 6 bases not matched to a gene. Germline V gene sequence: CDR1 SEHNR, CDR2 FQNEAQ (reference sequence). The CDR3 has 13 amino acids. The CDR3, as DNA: TGTGCCAGCAGCCGACCGGGGGGGGGTGAGCAGTTCTTC. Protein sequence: CASSRPGGGEQFF.

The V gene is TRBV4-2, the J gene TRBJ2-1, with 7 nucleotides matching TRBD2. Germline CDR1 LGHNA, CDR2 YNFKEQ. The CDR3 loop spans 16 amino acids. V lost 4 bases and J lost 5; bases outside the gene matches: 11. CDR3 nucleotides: TGTGCCAGCAGCCCAATCTCGCCGGGAGGAAACAATGAGCAGTTCTTC. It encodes CASSPISPGGNNEQFF.

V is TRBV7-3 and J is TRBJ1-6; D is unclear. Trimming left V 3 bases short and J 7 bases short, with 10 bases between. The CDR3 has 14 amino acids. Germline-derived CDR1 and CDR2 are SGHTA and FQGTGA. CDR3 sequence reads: CASSFEGSNSPLHF. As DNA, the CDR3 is TGTGCCAGCAGCTTTGAGGGCTCCAATTCACCCCTCCACTTT.

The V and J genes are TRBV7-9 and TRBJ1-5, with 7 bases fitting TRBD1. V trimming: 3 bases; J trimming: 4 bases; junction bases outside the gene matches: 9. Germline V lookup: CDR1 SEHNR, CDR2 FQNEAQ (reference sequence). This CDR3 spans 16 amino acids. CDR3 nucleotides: TGTGCCAGCAGCTTGCAGACAGGGTCGAGGAATCAGCCCCAGCATTTT. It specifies CASSLQTGSRNQPQHF.

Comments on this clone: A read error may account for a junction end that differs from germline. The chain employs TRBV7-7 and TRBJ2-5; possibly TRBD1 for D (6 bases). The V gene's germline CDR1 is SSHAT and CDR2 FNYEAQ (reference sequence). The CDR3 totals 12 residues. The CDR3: CASSLDRETQYF. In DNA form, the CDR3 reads TGTGCTAGCAGCTTAGACAGGGAGACCCAGTACTTC.

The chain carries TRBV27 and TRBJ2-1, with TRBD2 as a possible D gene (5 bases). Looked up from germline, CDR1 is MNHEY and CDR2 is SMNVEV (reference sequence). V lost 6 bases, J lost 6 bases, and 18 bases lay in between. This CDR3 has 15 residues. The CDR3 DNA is TGTGCCAGCAGCCCTCTCCGGGGAACGGCCAATGAGCAGTTCTTC. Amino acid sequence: CASSPLRGTANEQFF.

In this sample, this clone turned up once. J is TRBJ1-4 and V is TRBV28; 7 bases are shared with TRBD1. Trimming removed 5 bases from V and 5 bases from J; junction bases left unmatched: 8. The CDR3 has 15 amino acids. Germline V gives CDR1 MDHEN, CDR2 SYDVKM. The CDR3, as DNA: TGTGCCAGCAGTGGACGGAGGGGGCAGAATGAAAAACTGTTTTTT. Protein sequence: CASSGRRGQNEKLFF.

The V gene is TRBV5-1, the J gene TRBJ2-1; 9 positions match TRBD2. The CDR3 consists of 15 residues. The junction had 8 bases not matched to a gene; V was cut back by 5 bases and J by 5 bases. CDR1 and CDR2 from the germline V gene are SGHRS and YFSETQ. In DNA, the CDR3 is TGCGCCAGCAGACCCCTAGCGGGGAGTCACAATGAGCAGTTCTTC. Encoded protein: CASRPLAGSHNEQFF.

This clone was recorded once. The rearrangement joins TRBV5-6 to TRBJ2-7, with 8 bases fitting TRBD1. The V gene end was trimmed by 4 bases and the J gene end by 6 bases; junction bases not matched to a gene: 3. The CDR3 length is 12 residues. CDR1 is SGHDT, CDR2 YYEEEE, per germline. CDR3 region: CASSLDRAEQYF. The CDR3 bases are TGTGCCAGCAGCCTGGACAGGGCCGAGCAGTACTTC.

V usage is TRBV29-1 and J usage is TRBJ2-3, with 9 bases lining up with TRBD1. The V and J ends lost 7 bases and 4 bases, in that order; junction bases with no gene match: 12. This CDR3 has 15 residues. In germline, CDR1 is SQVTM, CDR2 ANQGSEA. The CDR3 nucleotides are TGCAGCGCCCAGGGAGACAGGGGGGGGGCAGATACGCAGTATTTT. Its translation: CSAQGDRGGADTQYF.

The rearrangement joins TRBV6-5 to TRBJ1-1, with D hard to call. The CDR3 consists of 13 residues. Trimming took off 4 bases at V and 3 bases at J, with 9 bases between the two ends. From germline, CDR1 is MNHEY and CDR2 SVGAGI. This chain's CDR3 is CASSSPGYTEAFF. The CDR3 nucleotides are TGTGCCAGCAGTTCTCCGGGGTACACTGAAGCTTTCTTT.

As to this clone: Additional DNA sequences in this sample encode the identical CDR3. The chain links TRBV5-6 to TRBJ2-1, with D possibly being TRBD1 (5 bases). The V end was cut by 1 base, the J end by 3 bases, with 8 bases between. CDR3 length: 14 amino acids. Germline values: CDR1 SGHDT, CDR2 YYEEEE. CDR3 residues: CASSLTGNYNEQFF. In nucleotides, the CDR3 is TGTGCCAGCAGCTTGACAGGAAACTACAATGAGCAGTTCTTC. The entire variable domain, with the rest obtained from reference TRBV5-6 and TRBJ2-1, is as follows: DAGVTQSPTHLIKTRGQQVTLRCSPKSGHDTVSWYQQALGQGPQFIFQYYEEEERQRGNFPDRFSGHQFPNYSSELNVNALLLGDSALYLCASSLTGNYNEQFFGPGTRLTVL.

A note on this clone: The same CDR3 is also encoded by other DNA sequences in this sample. The DNA of the CDR3 is TGCGCCAGCAGCCCGGGACAGGGGACTACTAATGAAAAACTGTTTTTT. Translation gives CASSPGQGTTNEKLFF. This rearrangement joins TRBV5-1 to TRBJ1-4, with TRBD1 matching 10 bases. Germline CDR1 and CDR2: SGHRS and YFSETQ. This CDR3 comprises 16 residues. J gave up 2 bases and V 4 bases, and 5 bases lay outside the gene matches.

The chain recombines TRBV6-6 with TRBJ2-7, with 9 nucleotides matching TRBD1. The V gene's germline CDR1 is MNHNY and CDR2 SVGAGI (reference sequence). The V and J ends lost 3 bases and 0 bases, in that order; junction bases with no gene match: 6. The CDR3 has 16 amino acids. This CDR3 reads CASSYIQGAGSYEQYV. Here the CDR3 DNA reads TGTGCCAGCAGTTATATACAGGGGGCAGGCTCCTACGAGCAGTACGTC.

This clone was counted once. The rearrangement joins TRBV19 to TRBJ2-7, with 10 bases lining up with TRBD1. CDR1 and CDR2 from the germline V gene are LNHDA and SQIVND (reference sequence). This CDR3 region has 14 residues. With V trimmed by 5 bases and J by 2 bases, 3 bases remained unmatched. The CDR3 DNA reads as TGTGCCAGTAGTTCGGGACAGGGGCCCTACGAGCAGTACTTC. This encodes CASSSGQGPYEQYF.

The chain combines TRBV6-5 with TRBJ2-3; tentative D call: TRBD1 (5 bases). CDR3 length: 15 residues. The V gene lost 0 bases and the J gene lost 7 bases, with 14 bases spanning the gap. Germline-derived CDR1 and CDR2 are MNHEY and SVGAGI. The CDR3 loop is CASSYSAAGRYTQYF. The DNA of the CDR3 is TGTGCCAGCAGTTACTCGGCGGCAGGGCGGTATACGCAGTATTTT.

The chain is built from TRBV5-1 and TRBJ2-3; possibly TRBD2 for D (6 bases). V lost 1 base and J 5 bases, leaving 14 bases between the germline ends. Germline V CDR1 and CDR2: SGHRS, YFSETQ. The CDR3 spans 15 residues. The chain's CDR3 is CASSLSSAPEDTQYF. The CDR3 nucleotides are TGCGCCAGCAGCTTGTCTAGCGCCCCGGAAGATACGCAGTATTTT. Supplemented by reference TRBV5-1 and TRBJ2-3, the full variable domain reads KAGVTQTPRYLIKTRGQQVTLSCSPISGHRSVSWYQQTPGQGLQFLFEYFSETQRNKGNFPGRFSGRQFSNSRSEMNVSTLELGDSALYLCASSLSSAPEDTQYFGPGTRLTVL.

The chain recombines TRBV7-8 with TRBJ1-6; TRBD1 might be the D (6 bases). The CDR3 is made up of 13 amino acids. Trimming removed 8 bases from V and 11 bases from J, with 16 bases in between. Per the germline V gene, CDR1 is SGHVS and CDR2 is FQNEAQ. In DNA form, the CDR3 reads TGTGCCAGCGGACGGGACACCCGGGCACCCCTCCACTTT. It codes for CASGRDTRAPLHF.

This CDR3 reads CASSLVSGTGANNSPLHF. The CDR3 DNA is TGTGCCAGCAGCTTGGTATCCGGGACAGGGGCTAATAATTCACCCCTCCACTTT. The chain joins TRBV11-1 to TRBJ1-6; 10 nucleotides agree with TRBD1. Unmatched junction bases numbered 10, after V lost 3 bases and J lost 5 bases. The CDR3 runs 18 residues. CDR1 and CDR2 (germline): SGHAT, FQDESV (reference sequence).

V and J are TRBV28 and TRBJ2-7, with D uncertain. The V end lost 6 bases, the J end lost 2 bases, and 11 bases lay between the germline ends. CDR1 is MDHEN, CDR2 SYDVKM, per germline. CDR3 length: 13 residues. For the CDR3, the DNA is TGTGCCAGCAGCCTCCTCAGAACCTACGAGCAGTACTTC. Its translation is CASSLLRTYEQYF.

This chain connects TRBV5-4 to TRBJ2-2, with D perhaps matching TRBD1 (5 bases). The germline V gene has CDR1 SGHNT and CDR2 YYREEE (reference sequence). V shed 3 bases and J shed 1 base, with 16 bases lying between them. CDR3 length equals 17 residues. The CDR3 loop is CASSSIKGELNTGELFF. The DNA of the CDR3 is TGTGCCAGCAGCTCTATTAAAGGGGAATTGAACACCGGGGAGCTGTTTTTT.

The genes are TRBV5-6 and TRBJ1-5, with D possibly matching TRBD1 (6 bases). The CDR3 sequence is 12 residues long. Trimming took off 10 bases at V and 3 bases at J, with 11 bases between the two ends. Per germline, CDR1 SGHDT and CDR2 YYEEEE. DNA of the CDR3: TGTGCCGCCGGACAGAACAATCAGCCCCAGCATTTT. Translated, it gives CAAGQNNQPQHF.

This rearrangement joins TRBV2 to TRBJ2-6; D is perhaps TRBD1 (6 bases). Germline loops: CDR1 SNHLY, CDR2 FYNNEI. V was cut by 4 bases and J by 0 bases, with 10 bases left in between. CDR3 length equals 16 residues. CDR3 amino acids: CASSGDISSGANVLTF. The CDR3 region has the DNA TGTGCCAGCAGTGGGGACATTTCCTCTGGGGCCAACGTCCTGACTTTC. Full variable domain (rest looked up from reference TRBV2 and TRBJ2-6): EPEVTQTPSHQVTQMGQEVILRCVPISNHLYFYWYRQILGQKVEFLVSFYNNEISEKSEIFDDQFSVERPDGSNFTLKIRSTKLEDSAMYFCASSGDISSGANVLTFGAGSRLTVL.

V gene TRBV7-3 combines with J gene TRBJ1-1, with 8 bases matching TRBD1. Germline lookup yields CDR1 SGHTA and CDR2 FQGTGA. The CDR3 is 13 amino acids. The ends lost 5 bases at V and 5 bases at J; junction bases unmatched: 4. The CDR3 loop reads CASSQDRETEAFF. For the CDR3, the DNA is TGTGCCAGCAGCCAGGACAGGGAGACTGAAGCTTTCTTT.

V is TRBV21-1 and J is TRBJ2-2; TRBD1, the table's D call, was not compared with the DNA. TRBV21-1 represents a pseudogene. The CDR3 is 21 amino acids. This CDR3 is CASSKRRSRLGTGKGGGELFF. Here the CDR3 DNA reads TGTGCCAGCAGCAAAAGACGGAGCAGACTAGGGACAGGAAAAGGAGGCGGGGAGCTGTTTTTT.

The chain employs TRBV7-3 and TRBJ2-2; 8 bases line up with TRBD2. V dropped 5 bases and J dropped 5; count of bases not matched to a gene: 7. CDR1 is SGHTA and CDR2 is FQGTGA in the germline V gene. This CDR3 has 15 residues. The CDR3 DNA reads TGTGCCAGCAGCCCGGGGACTAGAGGTACCGGGGAGCTGTTTTTT. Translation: CASSPGTRGTGELFF.

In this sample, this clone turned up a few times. The CDR3 coding sequence is TGCGCCAGCAGCTTGCGTCAAGAGACCCAGTACTTC. This translates into CASSLRQETQYF. V gene TRBV5-1 combines with J gene TRBJ2-5, with D unclear. V gave up 1 base and J gave up 2 bases, with 3 bases separating them. CDR1 and CDR2 (germline): SGHRS, YFSETQ. The CDR3 loop spans 12 amino acids.

The CDR3 DNA follows: TGTGCCAGCAGCTTTAGACAGGTTACGGTTACCGGGGAGCTGTTTTTT. Residues: CASSFRQVTVTGELFF. This rearrangement joins TRBV7-2 to TRBJ2-2; perhaps TRBD1 as D (6 bases). Germline V CDR1 and CDR2: SGHTA, FQGNSA. The length of the CDR3 is 16 residues. Trimming stripped 3 bases from V and 5 bases from J, with 16 bases between. The full variable domain, rest sourced from reference TRBV7-2 and TRBJ2-2, is GAGVSQSPSNKVTEKGKDVELRCDPISGHTALYWYRQSLGQGLEFLIYFQGNSAPDKSGLPSDRFSAERTGGSVSTLTIQRTQQEDSAVYLCASSFRQVTVTGELFFGEGSRLTVL.